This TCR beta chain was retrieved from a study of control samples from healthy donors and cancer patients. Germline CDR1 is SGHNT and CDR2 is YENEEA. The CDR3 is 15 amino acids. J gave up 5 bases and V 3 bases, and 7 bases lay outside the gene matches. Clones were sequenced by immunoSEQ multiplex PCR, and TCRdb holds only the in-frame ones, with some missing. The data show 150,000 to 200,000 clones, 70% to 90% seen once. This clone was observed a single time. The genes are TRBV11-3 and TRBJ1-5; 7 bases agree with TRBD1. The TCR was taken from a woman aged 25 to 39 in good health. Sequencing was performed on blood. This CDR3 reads CASSFDRENDQPQHF. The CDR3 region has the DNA TGTGCCAGCAGCTTTGACAGGGAAAACGATCAGCCCCAGCATTTT.